These 9 T cell receptor beta chains came from one sample sequenced in a study of blood T cell repertoires in COVID-19. Method: immunoSEQ multiplex PCR; TCRdb's copy keeps in-frame clones and lacks some. The table lists roughly 200,000 clones, around 89% of them singletons, with about 0.59% in the top ten. Sequencing input: peripheral blood. These receptor sequences come from a man in his fifties or sixties with acute or convalescent COVID-19.

A word on this clone: At one end the junction does not follow the germline gene, possibly because of a read error. The CDR3 DNA reads TGTGCCAGCAGCCAAGAAAGGGGACTAGCGACCCAGGACTTC. This sequence encodes CASSQERGLATQDF. J is TRBJ2-5 and V is TRBV4-2; 10 bases map to TRBD2. Germline V gene sequence: CDR1 LGHNA, CDR2 YNFKEQ. This CDR3 is built from 14 residues.

The V gene is TRBV5-1, the J gene TRBJ1-1, with TRBD1 as a possible D gene (6 bases). The CDR3 sequence is 15 residues long. Germline V gene lookup returns CDR1 SGHRS and CDR2 YFSETQ. Trimming removed 0 bases at V and 4 bases at J, with 13 bases between. The CDR3 DNA is TGCGCCAGCAGCTTGGGGACAGCTATTGGCACTGAAGCTTTCTTT. It yields the protein CASSLGTAIGTEAFF.

The chain carries TRBV18 and TRBJ1-5; D possibly corresponds to TRBD1 (5 bases). The germline gives CDR1 KGHSH, CDR2 LQKENI. This CDR3 region has 16 residues. Trimming stripped 2 bases from V and 2 bases from J, with 13 bases between. The CDR3 coding sequence is TGTGCCAGCTCACCATTCGACAGACGTGGCAATCAGCCCCAGCATTTT. This translates into CASSPFDRRGNQPQHF.

Points on this clone: The germline gene is not matched at one end of the junction; a read error may be the cause. The genes are TRBV2 and TRBJ2-5; 11 bases agree with TRBD2. This CDR3 has 15 amino acids. In germline, CDR1 is SNHLY, CDR2 FYNNEI. CDR3 loop: CASRPSGGPRETQYF. The CDR3 bases are TGTGCAAGCAGGCCTAGCGGGGGGCCCCGGGAGACCCAGTACTTC. Drawing the rest from reference TRBV2 and TRBJ2-5, the complete variable domain is EPEVTQTPSHQVTQMGQEVILRCVPISNHLYFYWYRQILGQKVEFLVSFYNNEISEKSEIFDDQFSVERPDGSNFTLKIRSTKLEDSAMYFCASRPSGGPRETQYFGPGTRLLVL.

The chain joins TRBV28 to TRBJ2-2, with 7 bases identical to TRBD1. The CDR3 is made up of 16 amino acids. Germline CDR1 reads MDHEN; CDR2 reads SYDVKM. With V trimmed by 8 bases and J by 7 bases, 16 bases remained unmatched. The CDR3 loop is CASPLQEQGLDGELFF. Here the CDR3 DNA reads TGTGCCAGCCCTTTACAAGAACAGGGGCTCGACGGGGAGCTGTTTTTT. The full variable domain, with the rest looked up from reference TRBV28 and TRBJ2-2, is DVKVTQSSRYLVKRTGEKVFLECVQDMDHENMFWYRQDPGLGLRLIYFSYDVKMKEKGDIPEGYSVSREKKERFSLILESASTNQTSMYLCASPLQEQGLDGELFFGEGSRLTVL.

In this sample, this clone turned up a few times. The chain combines TRBV2 with TRBJ2-7, with a possible D match to TRBD1 (6 bases). The V and J ends lost 7 bases and 2 bases respectively, with 15 bases between them. Germline V gives CDR1 SNHLY, CDR2 FYNNEI. The CDR3 consists of 14 residues. Here the CDR3 reads CASISGTSAYEQYF. The CDR3, as DNA: TGTGCCAGCATTTCCGGGACATCTGCCTACGAGCAGTACTTC.

The CDR3 sequence is CASSSGQGIGEQFF. The CDR3 bases are TGTGCCAGCAGTTCGGGACAGGGAATAGGGGAGCAGTTCTTC. The chain couples TRBV6-5 to TRBJ2-1, with 9 positions matching TRBD1. This CDR3 comprises 14 residues. The junction had 8 bases not matched to a gene; V was cut back by 4 bases and J by 10 bases. Germline-derived CDR1 and CDR2 are MNHEY and SVGAGI.

The chain recombines TRBV19 with TRBJ1-4, with 9 bases aligning to TRBD1. Per the germline V gene, CDR1 is LNHDA and CDR2 is SQIVND (reference sequence). Trimming at V came to 4 bases and at J to 7 bases, leaving 13 bases not matched to a gene. This CDR3 spans 17 amino acids. In DNA form, the CDR3 reads TGTGCCAGTAGTAGGCCCTTCGGACAGGGGCTACTTGAAAAACTGTTTTTT. Amino acids: CASSRPFGQGLLEKLFF.

V and J are TRBV4-2 and TRBJ2-5, with 9 positions matching TRBD2. Germline CDR1 and CDR2: LGHNA and YNFKEQ. The V and J ends lost 5 bases and 4 bases, in that order; junction bases with no gene match: 8. The CDR3 sequence is 15 residues long. CDR3 sequence (DNA): TGTGCCAGCAGCGCAGGAAGCGGGGGGTTAGAGACCCAGTACTTC. This gives the protein CASSAGSGGLETQYF.